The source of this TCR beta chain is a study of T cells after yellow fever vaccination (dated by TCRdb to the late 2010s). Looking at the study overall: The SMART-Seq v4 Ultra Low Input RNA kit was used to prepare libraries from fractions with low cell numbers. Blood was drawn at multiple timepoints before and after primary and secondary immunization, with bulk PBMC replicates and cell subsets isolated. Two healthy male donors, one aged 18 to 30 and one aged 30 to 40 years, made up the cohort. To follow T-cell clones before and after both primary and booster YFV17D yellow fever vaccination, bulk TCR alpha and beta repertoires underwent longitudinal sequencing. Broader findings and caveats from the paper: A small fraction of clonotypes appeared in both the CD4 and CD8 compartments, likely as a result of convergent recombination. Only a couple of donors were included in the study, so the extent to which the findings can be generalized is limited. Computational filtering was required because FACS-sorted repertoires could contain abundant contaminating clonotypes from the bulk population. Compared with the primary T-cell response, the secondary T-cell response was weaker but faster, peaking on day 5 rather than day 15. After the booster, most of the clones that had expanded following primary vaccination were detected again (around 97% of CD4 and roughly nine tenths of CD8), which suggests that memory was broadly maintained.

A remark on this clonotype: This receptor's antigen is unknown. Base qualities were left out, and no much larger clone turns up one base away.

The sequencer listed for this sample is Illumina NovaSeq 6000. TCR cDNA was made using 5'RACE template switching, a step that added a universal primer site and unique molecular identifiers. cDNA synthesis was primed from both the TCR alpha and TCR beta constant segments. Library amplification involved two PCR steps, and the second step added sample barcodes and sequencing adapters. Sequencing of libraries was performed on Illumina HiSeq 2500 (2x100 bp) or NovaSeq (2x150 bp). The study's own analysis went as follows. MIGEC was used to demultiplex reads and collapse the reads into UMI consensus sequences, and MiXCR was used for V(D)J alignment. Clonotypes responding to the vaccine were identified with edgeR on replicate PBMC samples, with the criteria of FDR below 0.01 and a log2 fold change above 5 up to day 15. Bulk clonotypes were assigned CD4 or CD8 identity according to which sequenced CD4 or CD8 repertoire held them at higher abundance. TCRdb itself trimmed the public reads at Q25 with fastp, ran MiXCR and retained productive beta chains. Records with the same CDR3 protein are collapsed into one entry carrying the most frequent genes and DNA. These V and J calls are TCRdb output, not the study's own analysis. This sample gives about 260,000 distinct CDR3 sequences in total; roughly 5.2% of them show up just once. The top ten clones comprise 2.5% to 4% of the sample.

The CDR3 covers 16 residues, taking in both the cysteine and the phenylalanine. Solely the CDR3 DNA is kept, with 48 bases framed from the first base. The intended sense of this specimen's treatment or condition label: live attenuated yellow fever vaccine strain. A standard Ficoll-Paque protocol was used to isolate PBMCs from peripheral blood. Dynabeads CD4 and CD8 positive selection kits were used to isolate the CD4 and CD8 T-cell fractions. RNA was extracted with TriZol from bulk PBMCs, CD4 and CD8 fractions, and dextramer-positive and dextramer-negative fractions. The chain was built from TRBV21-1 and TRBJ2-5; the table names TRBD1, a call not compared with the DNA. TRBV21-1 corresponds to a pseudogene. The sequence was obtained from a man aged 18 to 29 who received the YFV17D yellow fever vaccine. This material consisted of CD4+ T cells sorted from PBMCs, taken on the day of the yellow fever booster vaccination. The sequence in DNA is TGTGCCAGCAGCCGCCGGACAGGGTACCTTCTGGAGACCCAGTACTTC. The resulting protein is CASSRRTGYLLETQYF.